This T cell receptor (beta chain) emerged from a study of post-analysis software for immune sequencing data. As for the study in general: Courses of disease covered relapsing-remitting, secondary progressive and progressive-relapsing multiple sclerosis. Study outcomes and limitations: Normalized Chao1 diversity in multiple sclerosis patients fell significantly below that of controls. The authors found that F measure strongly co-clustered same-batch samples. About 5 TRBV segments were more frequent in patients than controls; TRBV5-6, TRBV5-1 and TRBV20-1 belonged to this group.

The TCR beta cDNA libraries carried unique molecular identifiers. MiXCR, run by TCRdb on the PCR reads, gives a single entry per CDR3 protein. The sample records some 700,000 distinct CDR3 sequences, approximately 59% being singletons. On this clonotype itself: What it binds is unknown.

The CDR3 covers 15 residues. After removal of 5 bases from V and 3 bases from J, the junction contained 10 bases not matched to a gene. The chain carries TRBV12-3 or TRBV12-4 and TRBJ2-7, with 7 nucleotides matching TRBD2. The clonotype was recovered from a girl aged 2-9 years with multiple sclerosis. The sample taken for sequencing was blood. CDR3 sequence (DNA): TGTGCCAGCAGTGATAGGAGAAGCGGGAACTACGAGCAGTACTTC. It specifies CASSDRRSGNYEQYF.